This TCR beta chain is drawn from a study of CD8 T cells in Susac syndrome. There are 15 residues in the CDR3. The V and J ends lost 0 bases and 2 bases, in that order; junction bases with no gene match: 2. CDR1 SGDLS and CDR2 YYNGEE come from the germline V gene. With random hexamers, roughly 0.45 to 1 ug RNA was reverse transcribed. It was immunoSEQ multiplex PCR that amplified TCR beta CDR3 across 54 Vbeta and 13 Jbeta. TCRdb recomputed calls from the immunoSEQ multiplex PCR reads with MiXCR, one row per CDR3 protein. Of about 80,000 distinct CDR3 sequences listed, about 94% are singletons. The sample taken for sequencing was CD8+ T cells from PBMCs. This clonotype was sampled from a human donor in good health. The V gene is TRBV9, the J gene TRBJ1-5, with 7 nucleotides matching TRBD1. This chain's CDR3 is CASSVGQGGNQPQHF. The CDR3 DNA reads as TGTGCCAGCAGCGTAGGACAGGGCGGCAATCAGCCCCAGCATTTT.